This TCR beta chain was observed in a study of T-cell reconstitution after alpha-beta-depleted transplantation in children. Study results and limitations: By about two months after transplant, alpha-beta T cells reportedly arose from several hundred graft clones that had expanded.

This clonotype has at least ten counts. Its antigen remains unidentified. The authors prepared the TCRbeta library with unique molecular identifiers. TCRdb reanalysed the PCR reads using MiXCR and keeps one entry per CDR3 protein. The table includes over 85,000 distinct CDR3 sequences, under 9% detected once. The sequence derives from a boy between 2 and 10 years old with acute lymphoblastic leukemia, due to receive a stem cell transplant. Sequences were derived from PBMCs, sampled before TCRalphabeta/CD19-depleted stem cell transplant.

CDR3: CASSVSGQGGNEQFF. CDR3 in DNA: TGTGCCAGCAGCGTAAGTGGGCAGGGGGGCAATGAGCAGTTCTTC. The V gene is TRBV9, the J gene TRBJ2-1; a possible D gene is TRBD1 (7 bases). The ends were cut back, 1 base at V and 6 bases at J, with 14 bases in the middle. Looked up from germline, CDR1 is SGDLS and CDR2 is YYNGEE. This CDR3 is 15 amino acids long.